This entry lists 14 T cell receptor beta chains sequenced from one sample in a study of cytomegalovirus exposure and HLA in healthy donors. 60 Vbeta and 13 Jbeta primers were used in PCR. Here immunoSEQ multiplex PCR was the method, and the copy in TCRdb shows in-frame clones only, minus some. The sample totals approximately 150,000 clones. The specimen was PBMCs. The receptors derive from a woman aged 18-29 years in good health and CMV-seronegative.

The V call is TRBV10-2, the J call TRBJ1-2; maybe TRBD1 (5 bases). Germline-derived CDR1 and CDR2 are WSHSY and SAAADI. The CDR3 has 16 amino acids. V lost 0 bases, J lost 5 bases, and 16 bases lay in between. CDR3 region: CASSESIAGSGYGYTF. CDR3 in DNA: TGCGCCAGCAGTGAGTCCATAGCAGGGTCTGGGTATGGCTACACCTTC.

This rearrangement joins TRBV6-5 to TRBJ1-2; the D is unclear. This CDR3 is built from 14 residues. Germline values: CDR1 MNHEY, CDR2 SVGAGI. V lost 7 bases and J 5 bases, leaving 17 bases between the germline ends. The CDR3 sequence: CASTPQVEGYGYTF. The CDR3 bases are TGTGCCAGCACCCCTCAAGTGGAGGGATATGGCTACACCTTC.

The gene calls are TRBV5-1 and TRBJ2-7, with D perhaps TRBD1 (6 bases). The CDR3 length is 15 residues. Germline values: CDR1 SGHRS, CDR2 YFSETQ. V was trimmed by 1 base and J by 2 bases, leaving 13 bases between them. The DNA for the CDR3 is TGCGCCAGCAGCTTGAGGCCGGGACAAACCTACGAGCAGTACTTC. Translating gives CASSLRPGQTYEQYF.

CDR3 amino acids: CASRATGNTEAFF. The CDR3, as DNA: TGTGCCAGCAGAGCGACAGGGAACACTGAAGCTTTCTTT. The J gene is TRBJ1-1, the V gene TRBV2; D might be TRBD1 (6 bases). V lost 6 bases to trimming and J lost 1 base, with 9 bases between them. The germline V gene encodes CDR1 SNHLY and CDR2 FYNNEI. CDR3 length equals 13 residues.

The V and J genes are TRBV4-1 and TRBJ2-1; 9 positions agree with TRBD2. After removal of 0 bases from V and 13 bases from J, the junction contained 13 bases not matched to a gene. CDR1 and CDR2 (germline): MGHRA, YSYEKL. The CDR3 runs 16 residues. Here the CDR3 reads CASSQEWELAGANQFF. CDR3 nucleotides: TGCGCCAGCAGCCAAGAATGGGAACTAGCGGGTGCCAATCAGTTCTTC.

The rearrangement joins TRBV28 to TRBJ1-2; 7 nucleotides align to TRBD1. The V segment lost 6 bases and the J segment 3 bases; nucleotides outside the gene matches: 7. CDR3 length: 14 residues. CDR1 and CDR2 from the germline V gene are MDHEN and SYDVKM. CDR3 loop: CASRGDSSHYGYTF. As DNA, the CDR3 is TGTGCCAGCAGGGGGGACAGTTCTCACTATGGCTACACCTTC.

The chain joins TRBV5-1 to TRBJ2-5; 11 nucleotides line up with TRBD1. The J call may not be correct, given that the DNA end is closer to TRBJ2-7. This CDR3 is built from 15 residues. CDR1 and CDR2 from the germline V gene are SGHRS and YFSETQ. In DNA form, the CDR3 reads TGCGCCAGCAGCTCAGGACAGGGGGCCTCCTACGAGCAGTACTTC. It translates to CASSSGQGASYEQYF.

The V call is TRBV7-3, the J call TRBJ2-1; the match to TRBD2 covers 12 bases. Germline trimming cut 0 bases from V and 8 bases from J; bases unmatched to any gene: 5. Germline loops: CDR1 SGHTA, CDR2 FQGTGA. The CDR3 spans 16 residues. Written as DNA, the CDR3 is TGTGCCAGCAGCTTAACCGGGACTAGCGGGCAGCATGAGCAGTTCTTC. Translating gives CASSLTGTSGQHEQFF.

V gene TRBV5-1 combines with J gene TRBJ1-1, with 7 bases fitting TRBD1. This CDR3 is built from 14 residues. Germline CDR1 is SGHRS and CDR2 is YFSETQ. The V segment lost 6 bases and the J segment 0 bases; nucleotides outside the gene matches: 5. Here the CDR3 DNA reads TGCGCCAGCAAGGGGGCGTCCATGAACACTGAAGCTTTCTTT. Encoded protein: CASKGASMNTEAFF.

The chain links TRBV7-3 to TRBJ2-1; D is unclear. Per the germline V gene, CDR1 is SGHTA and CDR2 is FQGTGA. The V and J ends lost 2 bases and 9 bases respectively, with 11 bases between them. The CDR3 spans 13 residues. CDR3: CASSLEIAGEQFF. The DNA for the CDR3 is TGTGCCAGCAGCTTAGAGATCGCAGGTGAGCAGTTCTTC.

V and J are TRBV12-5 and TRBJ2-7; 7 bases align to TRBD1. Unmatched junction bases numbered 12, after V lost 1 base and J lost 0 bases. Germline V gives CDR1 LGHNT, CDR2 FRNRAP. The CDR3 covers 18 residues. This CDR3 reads CASGLAITGTANSYEQYF. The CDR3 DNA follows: TGTGCTAGTGGTTTGGCTATTACCGGGACAGCCAACTCCTACGAGCAGTACTTC.

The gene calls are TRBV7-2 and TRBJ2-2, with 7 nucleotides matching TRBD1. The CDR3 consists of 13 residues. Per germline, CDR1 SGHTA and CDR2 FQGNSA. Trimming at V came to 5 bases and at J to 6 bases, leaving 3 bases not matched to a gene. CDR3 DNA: TGTGCCAGCAGCGCAAGGGGGCCCGGGGAGCTGTTTTTT. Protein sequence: CASSARGPGELFF. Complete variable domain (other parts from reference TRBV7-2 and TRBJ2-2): GAGVSQSPSNKVTEKGKDVELRCDPISGHTALYWYRQSLGQGLEFLIYFQGNSAPDKSGLPSDRFSAERTGGSVSTLTIQRTQQEDSAVYLCASSARGPGELFFGEGSRLTVL.

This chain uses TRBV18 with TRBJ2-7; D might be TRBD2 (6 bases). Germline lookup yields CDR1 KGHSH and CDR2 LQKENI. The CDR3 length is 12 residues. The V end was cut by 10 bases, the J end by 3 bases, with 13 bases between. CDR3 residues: CATSGGDYEQYF. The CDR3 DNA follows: TGTGCCACCTCGGGCGGGGACTACGAGCAGTACTTC.

DNA of the CDR3: TGCAGCGTTGAAGAAGACAGGGACCCCTACGAGCAGTACTTC. Its protein is CSVEEDRDPYEQYF. This chain uses TRBV29-1 with TRBJ2-7; 7 bases match TRBD1. Per the germline V gene, CDR1 is SQVTM and CDR2 is ANQGSEA. After removal of 0 bases from V and 2 bases from J, the junction contained 4 bases not matched to a gene. The CDR3 runs 14 residues.